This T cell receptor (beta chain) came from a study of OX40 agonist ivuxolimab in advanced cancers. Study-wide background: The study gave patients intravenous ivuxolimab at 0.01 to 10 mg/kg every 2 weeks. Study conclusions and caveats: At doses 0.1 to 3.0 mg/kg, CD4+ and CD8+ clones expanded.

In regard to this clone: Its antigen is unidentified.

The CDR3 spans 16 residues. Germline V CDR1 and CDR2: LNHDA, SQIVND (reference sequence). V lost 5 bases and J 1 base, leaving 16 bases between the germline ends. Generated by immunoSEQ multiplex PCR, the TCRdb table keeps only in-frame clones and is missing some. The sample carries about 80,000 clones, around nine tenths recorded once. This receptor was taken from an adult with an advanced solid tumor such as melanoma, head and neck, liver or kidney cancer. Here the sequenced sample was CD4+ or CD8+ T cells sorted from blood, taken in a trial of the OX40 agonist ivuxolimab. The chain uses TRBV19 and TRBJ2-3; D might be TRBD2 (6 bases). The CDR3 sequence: CASSAYLRDGTDTQYF. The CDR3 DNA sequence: TGTGCCAGTAGTGCTTACTTGCGGGACGGCACAGATACGCAGTATTTT.